This T cell receptor (beta chain) is drawn from a study of cytomegalovirus exposure and HLA in healthy donors. Study-level findings and limits: The likely explanation for a cluster of highly shared sequence variants was sequencing artifact. Researchers reported in a later analysis that a missense DCLRE1C variant was tied to TCR beta V- and J-gene trimming.

Details on this clone: What it binds is not known.

60 Vbeta and 13 Jbeta primers were used in PCR. The assay was immunoSEQ multiplex PCR, and TCRdb's table has in-frame clones only and misses some. Here the sample spans approximately 150,000 clones, 75% to 80% being singletons. Healthy bone marrow donors made up the donors. CDR3 length: 15 residues. V shed 3 bases and J 1 base; nucleotides not matched to a gene: 3. Germline V gene data show CDR1 as MGHRA and CDR2 as YSYEKL. This sequence joins TRBV4-1 and TRBJ1-2, with 9 bases lining up with TRBD1. Sequenced: PBMCs. The receptor comes from a woman aged 18-35 years in good health and CMV-seropositive. The CDR3 here is CASSQGQGNNYGYTF. Written as DNA, the CDR3 is TGCGCCAGCAGCCAGGGACAGGGAAATAACTATGGCTACACCTTC.